These T cell receptor beta chains were read from a single sample in a study of blood T cell repertoires in COVID-19. Method: immunoSEQ multiplex PCR; TCRdb's copy keeps in-frame clones and lacks some. The profile covers 15,000 to 20,000 clones, with approximately 86% appearing a single time and about 15% taken by the ten largest. The source material was peripheral blood. These receptors were taken from a man aged 70-80 years with acute or convalescent COVID-19. Both conserved end residues are part of each CDR3. A D gene is named only where the DNA matches it firmly. Clone size, where shown, is once, few, many, or a class for clones that have expanded.

V gene	J gene	D gene	clone size	CDR3 protein	CDR3 DNA
TRBV7-9	TRBJ2-7	TRBD2	few	CASSFASGSGEQYF	TGTGCCAGCAGCTTCGCCAGCGGGAGTGGCGAGCAGTACTTC
TRBV6-2/TRBV6-3	TRBJ1-1	TRBD1	.	CASSLYRGREAFF	TGTGCCAGCAGTTTATACAGGGGGCGTGAAGCTTTCTTT
TRBV19	TRBJ2-7	TRBD1	few	CASSSGTGGYEQYF	TGTGCCAGTTCCTCCGGGACAGGGGGCTACGAGCAGTACTTC
TRBV18	TRBJ2-5	TRBD2	.	CASSPLAQREGLETQYF	TGTGCCAGCTCACCACTAGCCCAGCGGGAGGGGCTAGAGACCCAGTACTTC
TRBV25-1	TRBJ2-3	TRBD2	.	CARLAAGDYFDTQYF	TGTGCCAGGCTAGCCGCCGGGGACTACTTCGATACGCAGTATTTT
TRBV18	TRBJ1-2	TRBD1	.	CASSEKTGTSLSRHGYTF	TGTGCCAGCTCAGAAAAGACAGGGACCTCTCTTTCTCGGCATGGCTACACCTTC
TRBV3-1/TRBV3-2	TRBJ2-5	TRBD2	.	CASISTSGNQETQYF	TGTGCCAGCATCTCGACTAGCGGGAACCAAGAGACCCAGTACTTC
TRBV5-4	TRBJ1-3	.	.	CASSQGQPRTGNTIYF	TGTGCCAGCAGCCAAGGACAGCCCCGAACTGGAAACACCATATATTTT
TRBV18	TRBJ2-2	.	.	CASSRLAETTGELFF	TGTGCCAGCTCTCGGTTAGCGGAGACCACCGGGGAGCTGTTTTTT
TRBV5-8	TRBJ1-4	.	.	CASSLTTGIVPTNEKLFF	TGTGCCAGCAGCTTAACTACAGGGATAGTTCCAACTAATGAAAAACTGTTTTTT
TRBV5-4	TRBJ1-2	.	.	CASRAPQNYGYTF	TGTGCCAGCAGGGCCCCCCAAAACTATGGCTACACCTTC
TRBV12-3/TRBV12-4	TRBJ2-1	TRBD2	once	CASSQREGGEQFF	TGTGCCAGCAGCCAGCGGGAGGGCGGTGAGCAGTTCTTC
TRBV7-7	TRBJ2-2	TRBD2	.	CASSLGLAGVAGELFF	TGTGCCAGCAGCTTAGGCCTAGCGGGAGTGGCCGGGGAGCTGTTTTTT
TRBV9	TRBJ2-3	TRBD2	.	CASSARASGSGSDTQYF	TGTGCCAGCAGCGCCAGGGCTAGCGGGAGTGGCTCAGATACGCAGTATTTT
TRBV5-6	TRBJ1-1	TRBD1	.	CASIRTGAGTEAFF	TGTGCCAGCATCCGGACAGGGGCCGGGACTGAAGCTTTCTTT
TRBV5-5	TRBJ1-1	TRBD1	once	CASSPGTENTEAFF	TGTGCCAGCAGCCCTGGGACAGAGAACACTGAAGCTTTCTTT
TRBV18	TRBJ2-1	TRBD1	.	CASSPTGGEDPRVFF	TGTGCCAGCTCACCAACAGGGGGCGAGGATCCTCGGGTTTTCTTC
TRBV6-5	TRBJ1-2	TRBD1	.	CASSRTGQGTNGYTF	TGTGCCAGCAGTCGAACGGGACAGGGGACGAATGGCTACACCTTC
TRBV7-3	TRBJ1-1	.	.	CASSLAGTPEAFF	TGTGCCAGCAGCTTAGCGGGCACACCCGAAGCTTTCTTT
TRBV2	TRBJ1-5	TRBD1	.	CASSLTGANQPQHF	TGTGCCAGCAGTTTGACAGGGGCCAATCAGCCCCAGCATTTT
TRBV5-6	TRBJ1-5	.	.	CASSLQENQPQHF	TGTGCCAGCAGCTTACAGGAGAATCAGCCCCAGCATTTT
TRBV14	TRBJ2-1	TRBD2	.	CASSHGKTSGYNEQFF	TGTGCCAGCAGCCATGGAAAGACTAGCGGATACAATGAGCAGTTCTTC
TRBV27	TRBJ2-1	TRBD2	.	CASSGTSGSTEQFF	TGTGCCAGCAGCGGGACTAGCGGGAGTACTGAGCAGTTCTTC
TRBV2	TRBJ2-5	.	.	CASTREETQYF	TGTGCCAGCACCAGGGAAGAGACCCAGTACTTC
TRBV20-1	TRBJ2-5	.	.	CSASKGLVAVQETQYF	TGCAGTGCTAGTAAGGGTTTAGTAGCGGTACAAGAGACCCAGTACTTC
TRBV6-2/TRBV6-3	TRBJ2-1	TRBD1	once	CASSPRTGYNEQFF	TGTGCCAGCAGCCCACGGACAGGTTACAATGAGCAGTTCTTC
TRBV19	TRBJ1-2	TRBD1	.	CASSIEVGQGSGYTF	TGTGCCAGTAGTATAGAAGTGGGACAGGGAAGCGGCTACACCTTC
TRBV6-5	TRBJ1-2	.	.	CASTRRAGDAYGYTF	TGTGCCAGCACCCGGCGGGCGGGGGACGCCTATGGCTACACCTTC
TRBV19	TRBJ1-4	.	.	CASSTQGGDEKLFF	TGTGCCAGTAGTACACAGGGCGGTGATGAAAAACTGTTTTTT
TRBV25-1	TRBJ2-1	TRBD2	.	CASSEFAGTSGSDEQFF	TGTGCCAGCAGTGAATTCGCCGGGACTAGCGGGAGTGATGAGCAGTTCTTC